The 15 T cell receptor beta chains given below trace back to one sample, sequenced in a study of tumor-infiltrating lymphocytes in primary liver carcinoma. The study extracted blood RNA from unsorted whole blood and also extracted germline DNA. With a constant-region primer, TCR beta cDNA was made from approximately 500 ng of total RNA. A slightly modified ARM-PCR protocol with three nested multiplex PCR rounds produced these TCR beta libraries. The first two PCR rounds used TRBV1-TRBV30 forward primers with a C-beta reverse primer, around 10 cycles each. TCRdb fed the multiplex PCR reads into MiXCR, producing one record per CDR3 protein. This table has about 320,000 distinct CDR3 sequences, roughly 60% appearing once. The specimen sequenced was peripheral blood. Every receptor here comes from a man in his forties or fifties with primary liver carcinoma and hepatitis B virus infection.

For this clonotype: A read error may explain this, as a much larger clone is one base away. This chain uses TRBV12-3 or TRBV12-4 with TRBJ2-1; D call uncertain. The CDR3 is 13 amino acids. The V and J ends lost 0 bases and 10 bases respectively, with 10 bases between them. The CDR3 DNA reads TGTGCCAGCAGTTTAGCGGGGTTTGAAGAGCAGTTCTTC. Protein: CASSLAGFEEQFF.

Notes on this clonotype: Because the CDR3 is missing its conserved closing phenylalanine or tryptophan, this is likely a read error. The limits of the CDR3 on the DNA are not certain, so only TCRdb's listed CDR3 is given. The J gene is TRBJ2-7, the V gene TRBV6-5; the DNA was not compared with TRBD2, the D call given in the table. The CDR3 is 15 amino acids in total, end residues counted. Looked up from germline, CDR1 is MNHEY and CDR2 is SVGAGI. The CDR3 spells CASGRTSGRTYERYL.

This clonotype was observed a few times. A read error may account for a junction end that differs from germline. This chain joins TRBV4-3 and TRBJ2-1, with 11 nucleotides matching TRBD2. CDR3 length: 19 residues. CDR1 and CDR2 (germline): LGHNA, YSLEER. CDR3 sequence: CVSSQDPINSGRASDEQFF. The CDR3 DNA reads TGCGTCAGCAGCCAAGATCCAATTAATAGCGGGAGGGCCTCGGATGAGCAGTTCTTC.

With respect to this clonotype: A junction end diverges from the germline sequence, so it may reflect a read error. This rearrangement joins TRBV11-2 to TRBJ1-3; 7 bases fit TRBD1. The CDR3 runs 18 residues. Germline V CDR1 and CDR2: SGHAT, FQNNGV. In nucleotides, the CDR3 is TGTGCCAGCAGCTCAGGGGAGACAGGGTTCAACTCTGGATACACCATATATTTT. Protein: CASSSGETGFNSGYTIYF.

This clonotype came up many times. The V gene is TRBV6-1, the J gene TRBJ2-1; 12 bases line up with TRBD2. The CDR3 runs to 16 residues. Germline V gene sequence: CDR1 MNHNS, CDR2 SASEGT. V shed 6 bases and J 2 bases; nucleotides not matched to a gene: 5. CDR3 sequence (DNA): TGTGCCAGCAGGCACCGGACTAGCGGGACCTACAATGAGCAGTTCTTC. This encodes CASRHRTSGTYNEQFF.

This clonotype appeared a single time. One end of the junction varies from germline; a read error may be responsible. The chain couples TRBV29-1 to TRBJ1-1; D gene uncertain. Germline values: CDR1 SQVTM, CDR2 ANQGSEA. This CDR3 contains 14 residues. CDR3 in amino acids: CSVLSGALNTEAIF. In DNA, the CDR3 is TGCAGCGTCTTGAGCGGCGCGTTGAACACTGAAGCTATCTTT.

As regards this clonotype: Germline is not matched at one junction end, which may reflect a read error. The CDR3 region has the DNA TGTGCCAGCAGTCAAGATATCGTGCGGGCTGAAGCTTTCTTT. Translating it yields CASSQDIVRAEAFF. The chain combines TRBV4-2 with TRBJ1-1; D is unclear. Germline V gene lookup returns CDR1 LGHNA and CDR2 YNFKEQ. The CDR3 length is 14 residues.

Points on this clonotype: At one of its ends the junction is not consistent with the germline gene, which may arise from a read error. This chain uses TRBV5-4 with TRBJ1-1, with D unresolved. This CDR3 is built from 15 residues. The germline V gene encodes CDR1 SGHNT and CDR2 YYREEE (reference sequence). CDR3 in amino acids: CVSSLEEGSNTEAFF. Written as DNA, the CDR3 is TGTGTCAGCAGCTTGGAGGAAGGTTCGAACACTGAAGCTTTCTTT.

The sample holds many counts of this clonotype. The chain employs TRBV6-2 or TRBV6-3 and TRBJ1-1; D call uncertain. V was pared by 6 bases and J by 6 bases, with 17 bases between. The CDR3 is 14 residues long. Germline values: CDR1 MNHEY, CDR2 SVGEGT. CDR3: CASRSTGGLAEAFF. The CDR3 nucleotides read TGTGCCAGCAGGTCCACCGGCGGGTTGGCTGAAGCTTTCTTT.

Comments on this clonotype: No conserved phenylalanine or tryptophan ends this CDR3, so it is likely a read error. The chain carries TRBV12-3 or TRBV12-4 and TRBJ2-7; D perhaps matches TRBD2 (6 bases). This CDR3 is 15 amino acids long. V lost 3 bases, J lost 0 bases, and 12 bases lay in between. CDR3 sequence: CASSFSGGASYEQYL. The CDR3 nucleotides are TGTGCCAGCAGTTTTAGCGGCGGAGCCTCCTACGAGCAGTACCTC.

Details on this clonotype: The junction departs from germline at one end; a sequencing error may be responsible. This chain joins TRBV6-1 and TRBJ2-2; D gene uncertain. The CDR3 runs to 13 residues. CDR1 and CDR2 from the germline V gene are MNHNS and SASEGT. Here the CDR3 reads CASGDALSGELFF. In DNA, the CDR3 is TGTGCCAGCGGTGACGCGCTGTCCGGGGAGCTGTTTTTT.

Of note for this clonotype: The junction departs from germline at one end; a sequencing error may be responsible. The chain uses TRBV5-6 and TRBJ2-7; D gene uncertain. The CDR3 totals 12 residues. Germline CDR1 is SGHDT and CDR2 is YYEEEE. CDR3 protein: CTSSLDTYEQYF. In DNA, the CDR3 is TGTACCAGCAGCTTGGATACCTACGAGCAGTATTTC.

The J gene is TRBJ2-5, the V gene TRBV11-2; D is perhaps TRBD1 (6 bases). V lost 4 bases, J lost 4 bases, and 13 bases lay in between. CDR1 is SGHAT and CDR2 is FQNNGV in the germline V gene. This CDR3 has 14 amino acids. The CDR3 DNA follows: TGTGCCAGCAGCTCTCCGGCGACAGGAGAGACCCAGTACTTC. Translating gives CASSSPATGETQYF.

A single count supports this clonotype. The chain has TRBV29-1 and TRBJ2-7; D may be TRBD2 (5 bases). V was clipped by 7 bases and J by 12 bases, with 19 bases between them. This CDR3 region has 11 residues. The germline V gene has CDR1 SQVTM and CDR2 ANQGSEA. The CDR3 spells CSAPDGIGLYF. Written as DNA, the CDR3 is TGCAGCGCTCCGGACGGGATTGGGCTGTACTTC.

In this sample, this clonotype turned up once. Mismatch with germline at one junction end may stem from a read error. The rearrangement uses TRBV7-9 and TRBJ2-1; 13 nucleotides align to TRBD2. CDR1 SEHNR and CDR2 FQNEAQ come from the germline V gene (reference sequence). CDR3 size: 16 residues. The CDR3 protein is CASSPLGTSGNNEQLF. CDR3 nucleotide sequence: TGTGCCAGCAGCCCGCTGGGGACTAGCGGGAACAATGAGCAGCTCTTC. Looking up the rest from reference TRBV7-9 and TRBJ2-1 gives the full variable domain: DTGVSQNPRHKITKRGQNVTFRCDPISEHNRLYWYRQTLGQGPEFLTYFQNEAQLEKSRLLSDRFSAERPKGSFSTLEIQRTEQGDSAMYLCASSPLGTSGNNEQLFGPGTRLTVL.